This T cell receptor beta chain was sequenced for a study of Ad26.COV2.S vaccination and SARS-CoV-2 variants. Points from the study as a whole: Substantial breadth was reported for post-vaccination spike-specific CD8+ and CD4+ T cells.

J lost 7 bases, V lost 6 bases, and 8 bases had no gene match. The CDR3 loop spans 14 amino acids. CDR1 is LNHDA and CDR2 is SQIVND in the germline V gene (reference sequence). The table came from immunoSEQ multiplex PCR; TCRdb's copy has only in-frame clones and leaves some out. The top ten hold roughly 3.2% of the sample, which has under 400,000 clones, more than 75% seen once. Regarding treatment: approximately 18 received Ad26.COV2.S at low or high dose, single or two shots; 5 received placebo; per-sample allocation not given. Specimen acquisition occurred on day 63 following the initial vaccine or placebo injection. The study used a vaccine consisting of an Ad26 vector that expressed Wuhan-strain SARS-CoV-2 spike. In regard to this clone: The antigen is unknown.

The chain carries TRBV19 and TRBJ1-4, with 7 bases identical to TRBD1. The starting material was peripheral blood, obtained in a trial of Ad26.COV2.S vaccine versus placebo. The origin of this receptor is a person aged 18 to 65 who received the Ad26.COV2.S COVID-19 vaccine or a placebo. In DNA, the CDR3 is TGTGCCAGTAGACCCGACAGGGCGCTTGAAAAACTGTTTTTT. Protein: CASRPDRALEKLFF.